The rows below give T cell receptor beta chains drawn from one sample of a study of blood T cell repertoires in COVID-19. Data came from immunoSEQ multiplex PCR; TCRdb stores just in-frame clones and leaves some out. The sample consists of 150,000 to 250,000 clones, about 80% of them appearing once. Sequenced: peripheral blood. Source of these receptors: a human donor with acute or convalescent COVID-19. The donor label of this sample is uncertain. CDR3s include the opening cysteine and the closing phenylalanine or tryptophan. D genes are given only for firm matches. The size of a clone is reported for some rows only, either as once, few or many, or as a class for expanded clones.

TGTGCCAGTAGTCTGGGACAGCGAATCGGGACCCAGTACTTC	CASSLGQRIGTQYF	NA	TRBJ2-5	TRBD1	TRBV19
TGTGCCAGCTCACGTGGACTAGCGGGCACAGATACGCAGTATTTT	CASSRGLAGTDTQYF	NA	TRBJ2-3	TRBD2	TRBV18
TGTGCCAGCAGTTTAGGGGGACAGGGGGTTGTGCAGTACTTC	CASSLGGQGVVQYF	NA	TRBJ2-7	TRBD1	TRBV27
TGTGCCAGTAGTATTGCGACAGGGACTCAGCCCCAGCATTTT	CASSIATGTQPQHF	NA	TRBJ1-5	TRBD1	TRBV19
TGTGCCAGCAGCTTATCATACGAGCAGTACTTC	CASSLSYEQYF	NA	TRBJ2-7	NA	TRBV7-6
TGTGCCACCGCGAGAGGCGCAGATACGCAGTATTTT	CATARGADTQYF	few	TRBJ2-3	NA	TRBV6-6
TGTGCCTGGAGTCCCACGAGCGGCTACACCTTC	CAWSPTSGYTF	NA	TRBJ1-2	NA	TRBV30
TGCGCCAGCAGCCAAGGAGTCGGGAACAAGAGCTCCTACGAGCAGTACTTC	CASSQGVGNKSSYEQYF	NA	TRBJ2-7	NA	TRBV4-1
TGTGCCAGCAGCCAATATGACAGATTTGCAGTTGGAGCTTTCTTT	CASSQYDRFAVGAFF	NA	TRBJ1-1	NA	TRBV3-1/TRBV3-2
TGTGCCAGCAGCTCCGGGATGCCGCAGTATTTT	CASSSGMPQYF	NA	TRBJ2-3	NA	TRBV7-2
TGTGCCAGCAGCAGGGGGACAGGGCTGGCCACTGAAGCTTTCTTT	CASSRGTGLATEAFF	NA	TRBJ1-1	TRBD1	TRBV5-6
TGTGCCAGCAGTCCTCACGAGGTGTCCTACGAGCAGTACTTC	CASSPHEVSYEQYF	NA	TRBJ2-7	NA	TRBV6-5
TGTGCCAGCACCCGACAGGTCAATCAGCCCCAGCATTTT	CASTRQVNQPQHF	once	TRBJ1-5	NA	TRBV28
TGCGCCAGCAGCTTGTCAGCGGAGACCTTCGGGACCCAGTACTTC	CASSLSAETFGTQYF	few	TRBJ2-5	NA	TRBV5-1
TGTGCCTGGAGTCTCCAGGGGGCTAGACAGCCCCAGCATTTT	CAWSLQGARQPQHF	NA	TRBJ1-5	TRBD1	TRBV30
TGTGCCAGCAGCGGGACAGGGGGCACTGAAGCTTTCTTT	CASSGTGGTEAFF	NA	TRBJ1-1	TRBD1	TRBV5-6
TGTGCCAGCAGCGCCCTCGACAGGTCCTATGGCTACACCTTC	CASSALDRSYGYTF	NA	TRBJ1-2	NA	TRBV9